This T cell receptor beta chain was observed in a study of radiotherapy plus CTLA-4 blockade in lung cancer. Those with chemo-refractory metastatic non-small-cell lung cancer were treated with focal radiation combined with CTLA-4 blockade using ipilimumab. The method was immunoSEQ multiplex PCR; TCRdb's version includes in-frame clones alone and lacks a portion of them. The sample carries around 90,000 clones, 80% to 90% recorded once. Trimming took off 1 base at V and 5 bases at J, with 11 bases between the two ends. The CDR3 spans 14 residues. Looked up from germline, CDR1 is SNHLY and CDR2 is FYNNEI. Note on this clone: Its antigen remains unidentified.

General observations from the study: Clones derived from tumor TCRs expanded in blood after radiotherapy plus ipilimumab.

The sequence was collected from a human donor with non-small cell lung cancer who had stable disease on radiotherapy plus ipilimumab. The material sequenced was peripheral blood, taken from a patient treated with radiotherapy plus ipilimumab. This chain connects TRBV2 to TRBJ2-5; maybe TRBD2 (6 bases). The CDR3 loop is CASSEGGGKETQYF. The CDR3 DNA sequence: TGTGCCAGCAGTGAAGGCGGCGGGAAGGAGACCCAGTACTTC. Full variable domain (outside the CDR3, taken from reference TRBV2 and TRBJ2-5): EPEVTQTPSHQVTQMGQEVILRCVPISNHLYFYWYRQILGQKVEFLVSFYNNEISEKSEIFDDQFSVERPDGSNFTLKIRSTKLEDSAMYFCASSEGGGKETQYFGPGTRLLVL.